The clone carrying this TCR beta chain was detected many times. Its antigen remains unknown. The germline CDR1 and CDR2 sequences are DFQATT and SNEGSKA (reference sequence). V was shortened by 4 bases and J by 2 bases, with 14 bases between the two germline ends. The length of the CDR3 is 14 residues. Together with a sample-barcoded 5' primer, a J-beta primer mix was included in a second PCR lasting about 6 to 11 cycles. No fewer than 3 million CDR3-containing paired-end reads came from each sample. TCRdb re-called the 5' RACE reads with MiXCR, one entry per CDR3 protein. The sample holds 1.5 million to 2 million distinct CDR3 sequences, 28% seen once. This sample stems from a study of blood T cells in healthy people across ages. Study-wide findings and caveats: The long-lived group displayed more naive CD4+ cells, plus higher diversity, than the aged donors did. Roughly linearly, TCR beta diversity per million T cells fell as age increased.

They isolated at least 6 million PBMCs from each sample. The gene calls are TRBV20-1 and TRBJ2-5, with D maybe TRBD2 (6 bases). This sequence was found in a woman aged 25 to 39 in good health. Sequencing was carried out using blood. In nucleotides, the CDR3 is TGCAGTGCTACAGGGAGGACATCTCAAGAGACCCAGTACTTC. As protein: CSATGRTSQETQYF.